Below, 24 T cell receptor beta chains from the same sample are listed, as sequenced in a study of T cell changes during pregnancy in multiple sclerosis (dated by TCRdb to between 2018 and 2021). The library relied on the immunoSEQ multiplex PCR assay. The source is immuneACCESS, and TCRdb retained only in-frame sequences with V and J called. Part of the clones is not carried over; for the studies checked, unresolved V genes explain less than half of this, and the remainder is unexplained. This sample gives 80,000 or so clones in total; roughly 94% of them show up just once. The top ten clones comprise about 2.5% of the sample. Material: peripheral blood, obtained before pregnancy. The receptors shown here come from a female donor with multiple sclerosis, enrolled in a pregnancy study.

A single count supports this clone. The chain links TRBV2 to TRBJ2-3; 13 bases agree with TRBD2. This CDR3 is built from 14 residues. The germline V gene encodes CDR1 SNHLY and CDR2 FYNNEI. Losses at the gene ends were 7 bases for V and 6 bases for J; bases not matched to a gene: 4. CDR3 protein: CASIGGLAGDTQYF. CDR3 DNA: TGTGCCAGCATAGGGGGACTAGCGGGGGATACGCAGTATTTT.

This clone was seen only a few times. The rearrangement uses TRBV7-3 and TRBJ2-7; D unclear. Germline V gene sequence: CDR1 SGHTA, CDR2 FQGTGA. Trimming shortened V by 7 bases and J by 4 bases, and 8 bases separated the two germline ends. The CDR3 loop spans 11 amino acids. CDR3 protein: CASNERYEQYF. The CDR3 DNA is TGTGCCAGCAACGAGAGGTACGAGCAGTACTTC.

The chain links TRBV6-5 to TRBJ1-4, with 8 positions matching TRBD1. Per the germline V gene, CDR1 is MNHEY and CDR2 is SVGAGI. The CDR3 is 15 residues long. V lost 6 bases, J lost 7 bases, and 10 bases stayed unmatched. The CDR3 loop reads CASRSNQGAFEKLFF. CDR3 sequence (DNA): TGTGCCAGCAGGTCGAACCAGGGGGCCTTTGAAAAACTGTTTTTT.

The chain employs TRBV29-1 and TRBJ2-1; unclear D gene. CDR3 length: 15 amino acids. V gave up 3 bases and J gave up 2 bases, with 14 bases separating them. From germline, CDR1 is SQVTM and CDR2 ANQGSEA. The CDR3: CSVEGSPRAYNEQFF. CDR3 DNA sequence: TGCAGCGTTGAGGGCTCCCCCCGCGCCTACAATGAGCAGTTCTTC.

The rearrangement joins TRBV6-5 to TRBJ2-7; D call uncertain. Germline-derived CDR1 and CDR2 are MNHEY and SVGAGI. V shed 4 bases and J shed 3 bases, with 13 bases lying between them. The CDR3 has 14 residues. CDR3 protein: CASSSPPISYEQYF. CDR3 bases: TGTGCCAGCAGTTCCCCTCCGATTAGCTACGAGCAGTACTTC.

The CDR3 DNA reads TGTGCCAGCAGCTCCTGGGGCGGGAGCAATGAGCAGTTCTTC. It translates to CASSSWGGSNEQFF. This chain uses TRBV7-6 with TRBJ2-1; 7 nucleotides match TRBD2. The CDR3 runs to 14 residues. The germline V gene has CDR1 SGHVS and CDR2 FNYEAQ. V lost 4 bases, J lost 6 bases, and 6 bases stayed unmatched.

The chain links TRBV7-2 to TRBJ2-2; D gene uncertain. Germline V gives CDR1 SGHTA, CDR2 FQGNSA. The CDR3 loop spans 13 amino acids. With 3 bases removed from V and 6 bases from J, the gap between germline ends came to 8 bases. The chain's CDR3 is CASSLAAAGELFF. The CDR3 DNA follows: TGTGCCAGCAGCTTGGCGGCCGCCGGGGAGCTGTTTTTT.

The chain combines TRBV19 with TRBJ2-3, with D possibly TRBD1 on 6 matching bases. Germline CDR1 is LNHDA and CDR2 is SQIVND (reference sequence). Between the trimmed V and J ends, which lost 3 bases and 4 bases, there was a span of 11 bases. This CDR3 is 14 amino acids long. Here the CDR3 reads CASSMMGAADTQYF. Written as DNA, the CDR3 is TGTGCCAGTAGTATGATGGGGGCCGCAGATACGCAGTATTTT.

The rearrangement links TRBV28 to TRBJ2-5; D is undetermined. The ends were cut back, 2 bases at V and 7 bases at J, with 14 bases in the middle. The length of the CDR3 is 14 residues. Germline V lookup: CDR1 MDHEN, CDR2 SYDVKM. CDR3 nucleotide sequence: TGTGCCAGCAGTTTAACAGATGGTCGGTGGACCCAGTACTTC. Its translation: CASSLTDGRWTQYF.

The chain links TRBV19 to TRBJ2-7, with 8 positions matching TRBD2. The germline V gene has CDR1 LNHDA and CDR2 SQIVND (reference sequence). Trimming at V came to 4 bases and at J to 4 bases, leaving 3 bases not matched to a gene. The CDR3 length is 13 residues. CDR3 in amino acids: CASSRASGYEQYF. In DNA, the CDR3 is TGTGCCAGTAGTAGGGCTAGCGGGTACGAGCAGTACTTC.

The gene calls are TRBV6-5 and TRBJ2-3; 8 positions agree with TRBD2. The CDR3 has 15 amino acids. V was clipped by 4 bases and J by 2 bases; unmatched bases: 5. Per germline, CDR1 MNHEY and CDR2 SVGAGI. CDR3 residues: CASSSAGDHTDTQYF. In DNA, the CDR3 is TGTGCCAGCAGTTCAGCGGGAGACCACACAGATACGCAGTATTTT.

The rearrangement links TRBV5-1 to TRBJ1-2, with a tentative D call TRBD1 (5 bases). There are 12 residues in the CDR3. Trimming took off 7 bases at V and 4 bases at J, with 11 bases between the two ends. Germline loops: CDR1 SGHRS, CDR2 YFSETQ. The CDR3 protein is CASWGGGYGYTF. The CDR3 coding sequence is TGCGCCAGCTGGGGGGGAGGCTATGGCTACACCTTC.

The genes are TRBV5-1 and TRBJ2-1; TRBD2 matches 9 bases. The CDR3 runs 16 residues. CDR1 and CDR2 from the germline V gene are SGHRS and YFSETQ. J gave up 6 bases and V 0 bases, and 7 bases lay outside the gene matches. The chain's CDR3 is CASSLGGVSGGNEQFF. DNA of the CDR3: TGCGCCAGCAGCTTGGGAGGAGTTAGCGGGGGCAATGAGCAGTTCTTC.

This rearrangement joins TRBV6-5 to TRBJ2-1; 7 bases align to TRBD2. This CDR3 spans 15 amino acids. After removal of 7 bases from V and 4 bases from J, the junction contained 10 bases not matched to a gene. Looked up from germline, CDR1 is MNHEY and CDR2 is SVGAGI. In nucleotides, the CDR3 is TGTGCCAGCACCAACCTACGTAGCGGGTACAATGAGCAGTTCTTC. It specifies CASTNLRSGYNEQFF.

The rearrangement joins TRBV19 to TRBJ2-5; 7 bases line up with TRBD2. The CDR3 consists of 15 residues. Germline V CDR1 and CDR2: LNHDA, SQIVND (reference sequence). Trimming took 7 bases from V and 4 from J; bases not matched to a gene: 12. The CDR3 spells CASTKGLVFGETQYF. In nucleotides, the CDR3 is TGTGCCAGTACCAAAGGACTAGTTTTTGGAGAGACCCAGTACTTC.

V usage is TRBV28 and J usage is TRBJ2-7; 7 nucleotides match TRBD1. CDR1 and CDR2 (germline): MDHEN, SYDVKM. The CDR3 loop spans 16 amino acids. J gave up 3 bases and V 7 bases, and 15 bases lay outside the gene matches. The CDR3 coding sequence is TGTGCCAGCACCGACCCCGGCGAGGGACAGATCTACGAGCAGTACTTC. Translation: CASTDPGEGQIYEQYF.

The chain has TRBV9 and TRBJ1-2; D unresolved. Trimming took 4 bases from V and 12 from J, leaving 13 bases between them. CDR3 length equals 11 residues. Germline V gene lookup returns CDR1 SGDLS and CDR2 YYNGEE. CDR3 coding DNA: TGTGCCAGCAGCTCTCAGGCTTCACACACCTTC. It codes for CASSSQASHTF.

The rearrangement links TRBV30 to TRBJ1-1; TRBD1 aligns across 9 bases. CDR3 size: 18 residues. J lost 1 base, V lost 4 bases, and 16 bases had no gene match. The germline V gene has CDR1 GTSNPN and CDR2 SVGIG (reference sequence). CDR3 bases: TGTGCCTGGACATTAAAAGGGACAGGGAGAATCGGGAACACTGAAGCTTTCTTT. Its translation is CAWTLKGTGRIGNTEAFF. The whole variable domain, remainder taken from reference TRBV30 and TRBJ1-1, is SQTIHQWPATLVQPVGSPLSLECTVEGTSNPNLYWYRQAAGRGLQLLFYSVGIGQISSEVPQNLSASRPQDRQFILSSKKLLLSDSGFYLCAWTLKGTGRIGNTEAFFGQGTRLTVV.

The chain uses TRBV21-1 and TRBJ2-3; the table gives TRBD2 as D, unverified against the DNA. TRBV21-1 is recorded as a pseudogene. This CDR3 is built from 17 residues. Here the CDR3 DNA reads TGTGCCAGCACCTCGCCAGCGGGAGGACCGGGAAGAGATACGCAGTATTTT. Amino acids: CASTSPAGGPGRDTQYF.

The CDR3 loop reads CATSRWAFAGQLTSSGNTIYF. The DNA for the CDR3 is TGTGCCACCAGCAGATGGGCTTTCGCGGGACAGCTAACATCCTCTGGAAACACCATATATTTT. The V and J genes are TRBV15 and TRBJ1-3; 7 bases are shared with TRBD1. Per germline, CDR1 LNHNV and CDR2 YYDKDF (reference sequence). The CDR3 consists of 21 residues. V dropped 2 bases and J dropped 0; count of bases not matched to a gene: 19.

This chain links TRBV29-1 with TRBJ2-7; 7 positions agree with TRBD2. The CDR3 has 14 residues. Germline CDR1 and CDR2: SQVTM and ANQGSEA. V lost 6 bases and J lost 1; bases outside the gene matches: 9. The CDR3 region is CSVSPGTTSYEQYF. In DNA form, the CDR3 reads TGCAGCGTGAGCCCCGGGACTACTTCCTACGAGCAGTACTTC.

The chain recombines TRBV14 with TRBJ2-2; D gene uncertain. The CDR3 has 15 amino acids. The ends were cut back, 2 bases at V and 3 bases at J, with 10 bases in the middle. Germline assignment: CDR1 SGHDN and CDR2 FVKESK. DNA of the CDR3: TGTGCCAGCAGCCAATTCCGTGAGGACACCGGGGAGCTGTTTTTT. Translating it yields CASSQFREDTGELFF.

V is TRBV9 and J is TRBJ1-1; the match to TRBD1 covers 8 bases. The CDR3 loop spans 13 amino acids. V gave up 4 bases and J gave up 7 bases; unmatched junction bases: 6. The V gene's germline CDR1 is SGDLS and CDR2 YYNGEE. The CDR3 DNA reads TGTGCCAGCAGCACGACAGGGGTCGGTGAAGCTTTCTTT. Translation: CASSTTGVGEAFF.

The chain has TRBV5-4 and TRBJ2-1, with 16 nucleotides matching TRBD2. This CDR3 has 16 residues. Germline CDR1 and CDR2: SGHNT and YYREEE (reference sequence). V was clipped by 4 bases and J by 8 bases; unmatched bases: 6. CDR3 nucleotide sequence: TGTGCCAGCAGCCTAGGGACTAGCGGGAGGGCCGATGAGCAGTTCTTC. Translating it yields CASSLGTSGRADEQFF.